Following are 18 T cell receptor beta chains from one sample sequenced in a study of cytomegalovirus exposure and HLA in healthy donors. The PCR employed 60 Vbeta primers together with 13 Jbeta primers. Sequenced by immunoSEQ multiplex PCR; TCRdb stores in-frame clones only, minus some. The sample records fewer than 200,000 clones, more than 75% being singletons. Specimen: PBMCs. The receptors derive from a girl aged 2 to 9 in good health and CMV-seropositive.

J is TRBJ2-7 and V is TRBV7-6; 9 nucleotides agree with TRBD1. This CDR3 contains 16 residues. V trimming: 1 base; J trimming: 2 bases; junction bases outside the gene matches: 6. Germline V gene lookup returns CDR1 SGHVS and CDR2 FNYEAQ. The CDR3 DNA reads TGTGCCAGCAGCTTAGATGCCGGGACAGGGACCTACGAGCAGTACTTC. Its protein is CASSLDAGTGTYEQYF. Supplemented by reference TRBV7-6 and TRBJ2-7, the full variable domain reads GAGVSQSPRYKVTKRGQDVALRCDPISGHVSLYWYRQALGQGPEFLTYFNYEAQQDKSGLPNDRFSAERPEGSISTLTIQRTEQRDSAMYRCASSLDAGTGTYEQYFGPGTRLTVT.

The chain combines TRBV7-2 with TRBJ2-1; 11 nucleotides line up with TRBD2. The CDR3 has 15 residues. Germline V gene sequence: CDR1 SGHTA, CDR2 FQGNSA. V lost 4 bases and J lost 10; bases outside the gene matches: 9. The CDR3 DNA follows: TGTGCCAGCAGCTCCCAGGGACTAGCGGAATCCGAGCAGTTCTTC. As protein: CASSSQGLAESEQFF.

V is TRBV2 and J is TRBJ2-5; 7 positions match TRBD1. The CDR3 loop spans 15 amino acids. Per germline, CDR1 SNHLY and CDR2 FYNNEI. The V gene end was trimmed by 6 bases and the J gene end by 2 bases; junction bases not matched to a gene: 9. CDR3 sequence (DNA): TGTGCCAGCAGAGACATAGGGACAGCTCAAGAGACCCAGTACTTC. It specifies CASRDIGTAQETQYF. Drawing the rest from reference TRBV2 and TRBJ2-5, the complete variable domain is EPEVTQTPSHQVTQMGQEVILRCVPISNHLYFYWYRQILGQKVEFLVSFYNNEISEKSEIFDDQFSVERPDGSNFTLKIRSTKLEDSAMYFCASRDIGTAQETQYFGPGTRLLVL.

V is TRBV4-1 and J is TRBJ2-5, with D possibly TRBD2 on 6 matching bases. The CDR3 length is 17 residues. The germline V and J ends were trimmed by 1 base and 1 base, with 16 bases remaining between them. Germline loops: CDR1 MGHRA, CDR2 YSYEKL. The DNA for the CDR3 is TGCGCCAGCAGCCAAGCTCCGTTAGCGGTCCTCCAAGAGACCCAGTACTTC. Its translation: CASSQAPLAVLQETQYF.

The rearrangement joins TRBV6-5 to TRBJ2-6; tentative D call: TRBD2 (5 bases). This CDR3 has 15 amino acids. With 2 bases removed from V and 9 bases from J, the gap between germline ends came to 14 bases. Germline CDR1 MNHEY, CDR2 SVGAGI. CDR3 sequence (DNA): TGTGCCAGCAGTTACGACTCTCCGCGGGTCAACGTCCTGACTTTC. Translated, it gives CASSYDSPRVNVLTF.

This clone occurred once. The chain combines TRBV28 with TRBJ2-6; D remains unclear. Germline V gene data show CDR1 as MDHEN and CDR2 as SYDVKM. Trimming removed 7 bases from V and 0 bases from J, with 7 bases in between. The CDR3 totals 14 residues. The CDR3 here is CASKKPSGANVLTF. DNA of the CDR3: TGTGCCAGCAAGAAGCCCTCTGGGGCCAACGTCCTGACTTTC.

This clone was counted only a few times. The rearrangement links TRBV5-1 to TRBJ1-2, with 9 bases identical to TRBD1. Germline V gene lookup returns CDR1 SGHRS and CDR2 YFSETQ. The CDR3 totals 14 residues. The V segment lost 3 bases and the J segment 4 bases; nucleotides outside the gene matches: 4. This CDR3 is CASSSQGALYGYTF. The CDR3 bases are TGCGCCAGCAGCTCACAGGGGGCTCTCTATGGCTACACCTTC.

The CDR3 spells CASTPRTGWKLFF. The CDR3 bases are TGTGCCAGCACCCCTAGGACAGGGTGGAAACTGTTTTTT. The J gene is TRBJ1-4, the V gene TRBV6-1, with TRBD1 matching over 8 bases. CDR1 is MNHNS and CDR2 is SASEGT in the germline V gene. The length of the CDR3 is 13 residues. Unmatched junction bases numbered 9, after V lost 7 bases and J lost 11 bases.

The rearrangement uses TRBV5-6 and TRBJ2-1; TRBD1 is a possible D gene (6 bases). The CDR3 length is 18 residues. The V gene lost 3 bases and the J gene lost 8 bases, with 27 bases spanning the gap. CDR1 and CDR2 (germline): SGHDT, YYEEEE. CDR3 sequence: CASSYHMIQDRFFYEQFF. The DNA of the CDR3 is TGTGCCAGCAGCTATCACATGATTCAGGACAGATTTTTCTATGAGCAGTTCTTC.

This chain joins TRBV7-9 and TRBJ2-2; 11 nucleotides agree with TRBD2. The CDR3 is 17 amino acids. The J segment lost 4 bases and the V segment lost 5 bases, leaving 9 bases of the junction unmatched. Germline V gene data show CDR1 as SEHNR and CDR2 as FQNEAQ (reference sequence). The CDR3 DNA sequence: TGTGCCAGCAGCCGAAAGGGGACTAGCGGAATCACCGGGGAGCTGTTTTTT. Encoded protein: CASSRKGTSGITGELFF.

The V and J genes are TRBV28 and TRBJ1-5; the D is unclear. The germline CDR1 and CDR2 sequences are MDHEN and SYDVKM. With 1 base removed from V and 11 bases from J, the gap between germline ends came to 9 bases. The CDR3 covers 12 residues. The CDR3 nucleotides are TGTGCCAGCAGTTTATCTCGCGTGGCCCAGCATTTT. Translated, it gives CASSLSRVAQHF.

This clone was observed a single time. The J gene is TRBJ2-2, the V gene TRBV30; 11 nucleotides align to TRBD1. Germline CDR1 reads GTSNPN; CDR2 reads SVGIG (reference sequence). Unmatched junction bases numbered 18, after V lost 4 bases and J lost 5 bases. The CDR3 runs to 19 residues. The CDR3 coding sequence is TGTGCCTGGACCAGACCCGTCAACGGACAGGGGGCAATAACCGGGGAGCTGTTTTTT. The encoded protein is CAWTRPVNGQGAITGELFF.

The chain joins TRBV4-2 to TRBJ2-1, with D perhaps matching TRBD2 (5 bases). The germline V gene encodes CDR1 LGHNA and CDR2 YNFKEQ. The ends were cut back, 3 bases at V and 3 bases at J, with 12 bases in the middle. There are 15 residues in the CDR3. The CDR3 reads CASSHLAGLYNEQFF. The CDR3 DNA reads TGTGCCAGCAGCCACCTGGCGGGTCTCTACAATGAGCAGTTCTTC.

The V and J genes are TRBV28 and TRBJ2-2; 12 nucleotides agree with TRBD2. The CDR3 is 20 amino acids. V was pared by 1 base and J by 0 bases, with 9 bases of the junction left unmatched. The germline V gene has CDR1 MDHEN and CDR2 SYDVKM. The DNA for the CDR3 is TGTGCCAGCAGTTTATCCCTCTTGACTAGCGGGAGAGCGAACACCGGGGAGCTGTTTTTT. Protein: CASSLSLLTSGRANTGELFF.

There are a few counts of this clone. The chain joins TRBV9 to TRBJ2-3; 9 positions match TRBD2. The CDR3 is made up of 14 amino acids. The germline gives CDR1 SGDLS, CDR2 YYNGEE. V lost 0 bases to trimming and J lost 5 bases; unmatched junction nucleotides: 1. CDR3 amino acids: CASSVVAGEDTQYF. CDR3 DNA sequence: TGTGCCAGCAGCGTAGTAGCGGGAGAAGATACGCAGTATTTT. Together with reference TRBV9 and TRBJ2-3, the CDR3 gives the full variable domain: DSGVTQTPKHLITATGQRVTLRCSPRSGDLSVYWYQQSLDQGLQFLIQYYNGEERAKGNILERFSAQQFPDLHSELNLSSLELGDSALYFCASSVVAGEDTQYFGPGTRLTVL.

This clone was counted a single time. This chain uses TRBV30 with TRBJ1-1, with TRBD1 matching 10 bases. This CDR3 is 14 amino acids long. The V and J ends lost 4 bases and 5 bases, in that order; junction bases with no gene match: 7. In germline, CDR1 is GTSNPN, CDR2 SVGIG (reference sequence). The CDR3: CAWTQGQGRTEAFF. CDR3 bases: TGTGCCTGGACTCAGGGACAGGGGAGGACTGAAGCTTTCTTT.

This sequence joins TRBV4-2 and TRBJ2-5, with TRBD1 matching over 8 bases. The ends lost 3 bases at V and 9 bases at J; junction bases unmatched: 9. The V gene's germline CDR1 is LGHNA and CDR2 YNFKEQ. There are 14 residues in the CDR3. CDR3 region: CASSQGQDVEAQYF. CDR3 coding DNA: TGTGCCAGCAGCCAGGGACAGGATGTTGAGGCCCAGTACTTC.

This clone was observed a single time. The J gene is TRBJ2-5, the V gene TRBV30; 9 bases agree with TRBD2. This CDR3 contains 19 residues. Trimming cost V 2 bases and J 0 bases; bases outside gene matches: 16. Germline lookup yields CDR1 GTSNPN and CDR2 SVGIG (reference sequence). Here the CDR3 reads CAWSPGLAGSGPYQETQYF. CDR3 DNA sequence: TGTGCCTGGAGTCCGGGGCTAGCGGGATCGGGGCCGTACCAAGAGACCCAGTACTTC.